This TCR beta chain stems from a study of OX40 agonist ivuxolimab in advanced cancers. Study at large: Antecedent anti-PD-1, anti-PD-L1 or anti-CTLA-4 therapy was permissible, with under 50% having received some. The study, taken as a whole, reports: Specificity for antigen went undetermined in the expanded peripheral T cells. CD8+ T cells averaged more expanded clones than CD4+.

Sequencing used immunoSEQ multiplex PCR; TCRdb keeps in-frame clones, though not all of them. Of 70,000 to 95,000 clones in the sample, 94% are singletons; the top ten hold about a fifth. The CDR3 runs to 16 residues. V was pared by 0 bases and J by 8 bases, with 10 bases of the junction left unmatched. Germline V gene data show CDR1 as MNHEY and CDR2 as SMNVEV (reference sequence). This clone was seen once. Its antigen is still unknown. V is TRBV27 and J is TRBJ2-1; 7 nucleotides line up with TRBD2. This receptor was obtained from an adult with an advanced solid tumor such as melanoma, head and neck, liver or kidney cancer. Material: CD4+ or CD8+ T cells sorted from blood, obtained in a trial of the OX40 agonist ivuxolimab. The CDR3 coding sequence is TGTGCCAGCAGTTTATCTCTTGGGGGAGGGAGTGATGAGCAGTTCTTC. Its translation is CASSLSLGGGSDEQFF.